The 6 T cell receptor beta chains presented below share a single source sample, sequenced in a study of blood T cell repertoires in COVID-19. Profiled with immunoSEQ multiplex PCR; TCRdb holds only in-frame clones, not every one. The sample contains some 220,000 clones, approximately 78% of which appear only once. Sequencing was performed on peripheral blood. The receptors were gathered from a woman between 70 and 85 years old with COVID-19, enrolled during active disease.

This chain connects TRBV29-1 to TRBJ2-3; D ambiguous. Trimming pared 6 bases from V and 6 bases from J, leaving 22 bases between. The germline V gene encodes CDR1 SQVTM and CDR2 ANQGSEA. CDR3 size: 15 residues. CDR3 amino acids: CSVPKEMTVSDTQYF. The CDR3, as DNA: TGCAGCGTCCCTAAGGAGATGACTGTCAGCGATACGCAGTATTTT.

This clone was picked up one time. CDR3 nucleotides: TGCGCCAGCAGCCAAGTCATAGCGGGAGATAACATTCAGTACTTC. Its protein product is CASSQVIAGDNIQYF. The chain uses TRBV4-3 and TRBJ2-4; 9 nucleotides line up with TRBD2. The V gene end was trimmed by 1 base and the J gene end by 7 bases; junction bases not matched to a gene: 5. The CDR3 has 15 amino acids. CDR1 is LGHNA and CDR2 is YSLEER in the germline V gene.

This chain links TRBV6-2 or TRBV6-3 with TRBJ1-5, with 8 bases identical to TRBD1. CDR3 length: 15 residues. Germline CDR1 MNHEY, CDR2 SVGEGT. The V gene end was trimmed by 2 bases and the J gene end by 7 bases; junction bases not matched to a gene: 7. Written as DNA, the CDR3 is TGTGCCAGCAGTTACGCGGCAGGGGGCAGCCAGCCCCAGCATTTT. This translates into CASSYAAGGSQPQHF.

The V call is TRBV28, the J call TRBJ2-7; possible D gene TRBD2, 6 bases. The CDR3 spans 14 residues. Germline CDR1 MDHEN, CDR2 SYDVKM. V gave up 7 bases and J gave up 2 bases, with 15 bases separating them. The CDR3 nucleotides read TGTGCCAGCACCCCTGGGGGGAAGGCCTACGAGCAGTACTTC. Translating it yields CASTPGGKAYEQYF.

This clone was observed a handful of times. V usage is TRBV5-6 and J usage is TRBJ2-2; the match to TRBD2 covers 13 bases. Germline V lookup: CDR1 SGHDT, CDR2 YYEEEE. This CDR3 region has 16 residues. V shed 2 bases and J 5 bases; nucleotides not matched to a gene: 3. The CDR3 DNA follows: TGTGCCAGCAGCTTCCGGACTAGCGGGAGTACCGGGGAGCTGTTTTTT. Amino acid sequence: CASSFRTSGSTGELFF.

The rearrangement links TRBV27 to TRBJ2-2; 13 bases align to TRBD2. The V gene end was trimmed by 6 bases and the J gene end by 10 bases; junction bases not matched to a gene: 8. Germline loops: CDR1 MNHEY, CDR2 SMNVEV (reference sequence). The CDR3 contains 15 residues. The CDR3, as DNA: TGTGCCAGCAGAGTAGGCGGACTAGCGGGAGTGGAGCTGTTTTTT. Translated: CASRVGGLAGVELFF.